These 31 T cell receptor beta chains originate from one sample sequenced in a study of cytomegalovirus exposure and HLA in healthy donors. The PCR had 60 Vbeta and 13 Jbeta primers. Profiled with immunoSEQ multiplex PCR; TCRdb holds only in-frame clones, not every one. In the table there are over 100,000 clones, around four fifths of which are singletons. Specimen: PBMCs. The receptors shown here come from a man aged 30 to 39 in good health and CMV-seronegative.

This clone was detected a few times. The V and J genes are TRBV6-5 and TRBJ2-3; no reliable D call. Trimming removed 1 base from V and 0 bases from J, with 8 bases in between. There are 15 residues in the CDR3. CDR1 MNHEY and CDR2 SVGAGI come from the germline V gene. In DNA, the CDR3 is TGTGCCAGCAGTTACTGGGCCAGTAGCACAGATACGCAGTATTTT. Translated: CASSYWASSTDTQYF.

This clone was observed once. The sample has other DNA sequences that encode this CDR3 too. V usage is TRBV6-1 and J usage is TRBJ1-2; D not resolved. The CDR3 is 13 amino acids. Per germline, CDR1 MNHNS and CDR2 SASEGT. The V end lost 3 bases, the J end lost 4 bases, and 9 bases lay between the germline ends. CDR3 nucleotides: TGTGCCAGCAGTGAGGCTTCTGGCTATGGCTACACCTTC. Protein: CASSEASGYGYTF.

This sequence joins TRBV6-1 and TRBJ2-7; D is unresolved. The V end was cut by 3 bases, the J end by 3 bases, with 9 bases between. This CDR3 is built from 13 residues. CDR1 is MNHNS, CDR2 SASEGT, per germline. The CDR3 nucleotides read TGTGCCAGCAGTGAGATACAGAGCTACGAGCAGTACTTC. This translates into CASSEIQSYEQYF.

The J gene is TRBJ2-5, the V gene TRBV6-1; possible D gene TRBD2, 6 bases. The germline gives CDR1 MNHNS, CDR2 SASEGT. The CDR3 runs to 15 residues. Trimming removed 7 bases from V and 1 base from J, with 16 bases in between. The CDR3 here is CASNVKTGGQETQYF. The CDR3 DNA follows: TGTGCCAGCAACGTGAAAACCGGGGGCCAAGAGACCCAGTACTTC.

This clone was seen only once. The chain's CDR3 is CASSGGISGYTF. CDR3 bases: TGTGCCAGCAGTGGAGGGATTAGTGGCTACACCTTC. The gene calls are TRBV6-1 and TRBJ1-2; D gene uncertain. Per germline, CDR1 MNHNS and CDR2 SASEGT. With 4 bases removed from V and 7 bases from J, the gap between germline ends came to 10 bases. This CDR3 contains 12 residues.

J is TRBJ2-3 and V is TRBV14, with TRBD2 identical over 8 bases. Germline V gives CDR1 SGHDN, CDR2 FVKESK. The CDR3 totals 12 residues. The trim removed 8 bases at V and 11 bases at J, leaving 9 bases unmatched. CDR3 sequence: CASGVTSAQQYF. As DNA, the CDR3 is TGTGCCAGCGGCGTGACTAGCGCCCAGCAGTATTTT.

The CDR3 here is CASKARGIDGYTF. As DNA, the CDR3 is TGTGCCAGTAAGGCCAGGGGAATCGATGGCTACACCTTC. The V and J genes are TRBV19 and TRBJ1-2; tentative D call: TRBD1 (6 bases). Trimming removed 7 bases at V and 6 bases at J, with 15 bases between. The germline CDR1 and CDR2 sequences are LNHDA and SQIVND (reference sequence). The CDR3 runs 13 residues.

This chain joins TRBV19 and TRBJ2-1, with 7 bases matching TRBD2. CDR1 LNHDA and CDR2 SQIVND come from the germline V gene (reference sequence). The CDR3 length is 15 residues. With 7 bases clipped from V and 7 bases from J, the junction kept 13 bases outside the gene matches. The CDR3 reads CASNVGVAGWNEQFF. CDR3 in DNA: TGTGCCAGTAACGTTGGGGTAGCGGGTTGGAATGAGCAGTTCTTC.

Here the CDR3 DNA reads TGTGCCAGCAGTTTTGCAGGAAAACTGTTTTTT. This gives the protein CASSFAGKLFF. The gene calls are TRBV28 and TRBJ1-4, with no clear D. CDR1 and CDR2 (germline): MDHEN, SYDVKM. Trimming left V 3 bases short and J 10 bases short, with 6 bases between. The CDR3 loop spans 11 amino acids.

The chain combines TRBV4-2 with TRBJ2-1, with 13 bases fitting TRBD2. Germline V gene data show CDR1 as LGHNA and CDR2 as YNFKEQ. With 2 bases clipped from V and 7 bases from J, the junction kept 5 bases outside the gene matches. The CDR3 runs 16 residues. As DNA, the CDR3 is TGTGCCAGCAGCCAAATACTAGCGGGAGGGTTGAATGAGCAGTTCTTC. As protein: CASSQILAGGLNEQFF.

The chain uses TRBV7-2 and TRBJ2-7, with TRBD1 matching over 9 bases. From germline, CDR1 is SGHTA and CDR2 FQGNSA. This CDR3 comprises 17 residues. The trim removed 5 bases at V and 3 bases at J, leaving 14 bases unmatched. The CDR3 sequence: CASSPTGTGRKDYEQYF. As DNA, the CDR3 is TGTGCCAGCAGCCCGACCGGGACAGGGCGAAAGGACTACGAGCAGTACTTC.

This chain uses TRBV2 with TRBJ1-2; TRBD1 matches 11 bases. CDR1 is SNHLY, CDR2 FYNNEI, per germline. V trimming: 6 bases; J trimming: 2 bases; junction bases outside the gene matches: 11. The CDR3 extends over 17 amino acids. In nucleotides, the CDR3 is TGTGCCAGCAGCCACGGGACAGGGGGGTACACCAACTATGGCTACACCTTC. This gives the protein CASSHGTGGYTNYGYTF.

This clone came up a few times. J is TRBJ2-1 and V is TRBV9, with a tentative D call TRBD1 (6 bases). Germline CDR1 reads SGDLS; CDR2 reads YYNGEE. CDR3 size: 15 residues. Trimming stripped 4 bases from V and 4 bases from J, with 15 bases between. For the CDR3, the DNA is TGTGCCAGCAGCCGAATCCCCACAGGGTACAATGAGCAGTTCTTC. Translating it yields CASSRIPTGYNEQFF.

CDR3 sequence: CASSERDTEAFF. As DNA, the CDR3 is TGTGCCAGCAGCGAAAGAGACACTGAAGCTTTCTTT. The chain combines TRBV11-3 with TRBJ1-1; D is ambiguous. The CDR3 length is 12 residues. CDR1 is SGHNT, CDR2 YENEEA, per germline. The ends were cut back, 5 bases at V and 3 bases at J, with 7 bases in the middle.

The chain uses TRBV6-6 and TRBJ2-7, with 8 bases identical to TRBD1. Looked up from germline, CDR1 is MNHNY and CDR2 is SVGAGI (reference sequence). The CDR3 is made up of 14 amino acids. V was pared by 7 bases and J by 4 bases, with 9 bases of the junction left unmatched. In DNA, the CDR3 is TGTGCCAGCACCAGGAGGGACAGGAGTTACGAGCAGTACTTC. It is translated as CASTRRDRSYEQYF.

This clone is a singleton in its sample. This chain joins TRBV27 and TRBJ1-4, with D unresolved. Trimming shortened V by 6 bases and J by 10 bases, and 12 bases separated the two germline ends. This CDR3 spans 12 amino acids. Germline V gene lookup returns CDR1 MNHEY and CDR2 SMNVEV (reference sequence). The CDR3 DNA reads as TGTGCCAGCAGGAGAGCGGACGGAAAACTGTTTTTT. It is translated as CASRRADGKLFF.

This clone was recorded a few times. The chain combines TRBV6-1 with TRBJ2-5; weak D call: TRBD2 (6 bases). V was clipped by 5 bases and J by 6 bases, with 19 bases between them. Germline V lookup: CDR1 MNHNS, CDR2 SASEGT. This CDR3 comprises 15 residues. Here the CDR3 reads CASSPEGGGKQTQYF. The CDR3, as DNA: TGTGCCAGCAGTCCCGAAGGAGGCGGGAAGCAGACCCAGTACTTC.

The chain has TRBV19 and TRBJ2-1; 10 positions match TRBD1. CDR3 length: 16 amino acids. Germline V gene sequence: CDR1 LNHDA, CDR2 SQIVND (reference sequence). V lost 4 bases to trimming and J lost 1 base; unmatched junction nucleotides: 4. The CDR3 sequence is CASSTRGQGSYNEQFF. DNA of the CDR3: TGTGCCAGTAGTACCAGGGGACAGGGGTCCTACAATGAGCAGTTCTTC.

This sequence joins TRBV28 and TRBJ1-2; 8 nucleotides line up with TRBD1. This CDR3 has 13 residues. The V gene end was trimmed by 5 bases and the J gene end by 8 bases; junction bases not matched to a gene: 7. Germline V gene data show CDR1 as MDHEN and CDR2 as SYDVKM. Here the CDR3 DNA reads TGTGCCAGCAGTCAAGGACAGGGTGGCGGCTACACCTTC. Translating it yields CASSQGQGGGYTF.

This CDR3 reads CASSQDRQGLGGYTF. In DNA form, the CDR3 reads TGCGCCAGCAGCCAAGATCGACAGGGGTTGGGTGGCTACACCTTC. The rearrangement uses TRBV4-1 and TRBJ1-2; 8 nucleotides align to TRBD1. J was trimmed by 7 bases and V by 0 bases; bases with no gene match: 7. In germline, CDR1 is MGHRA, CDR2 YSYEKL. The CDR3 loop spans 15 amino acids.

This chain links TRBV2 with TRBJ2-7, with D possibly TRBD2 on 6 matching bases. Per the germline V gene, CDR1 is SNHLY and CDR2 is FYNNEI. The CDR3 contains 15 residues. The V and J ends lost 0 bases and 6 bases respectively, with 15 bases between them. The CDR3 DNA is TGTGCCAGCAGTGAAGCGACCTCTCTAGCGACCGAGCAGTACTTC. Protein sequence: CASSEATSLATEQYF.

This clone was seen a handful of times. V usage is TRBV2 and J usage is TRBJ2-3; 7 bases map to TRBD2. Germline loops: CDR1 SNHLY, CDR2 FYNNEI. Losses at the gene ends were 3 bases for V and 8 bases for J; bases not matched to a gene: 8. The CDR3 consists of 14 residues. The CDR3 here is CASSEGRGGRTQYF. CDR3 coding DNA: TGTGCCAGCAGTGAGGGCCGGGGAGGGCGTACGCAGTATTTT.

This clone was seen a single time. CDR3 residues: CASSPGGMNTEAFF. The CDR3 nucleotides are TGTGCCAGCAGTCCAGGGGGCATGAACACTGAAGCTTTCTTT. The chain joins TRBV28 to TRBJ1-1; TRBD1 matches 8 bases. CDR1 and CDR2 (germline): MDHEN, SYDVKM. With 5 bases clipped from V and 0 bases from J, the junction kept 2 bases outside the gene matches. The CDR3 is 14 amino acids.

CDR3 protein: CASSQALQLAGVGTDTQYF. CDR3 nucleotides: TGCGCCAGCAGCCAAGCCCTCCAACTAGCGGGAGTGGGCACAGATACGCAGTATTTT. This chain joins TRBV4-1 and TRBJ2-3; 11 bases align to TRBD2. Germline V gives CDR1 MGHRA, CDR2 YSYEKL. This CDR3 has 19 residues. Losses at the gene ends were 1 base for V and 1 base for J; bases not matched to a gene: 10.

The genes are TRBV19 and TRBJ1-2; 7 bases are shared with TRBD1. The V gene's germline CDR1 is LNHDA and CDR2 SQIVND (reference sequence). The CDR3 consists of 16 residues. J lost 4 bases, V lost 5 bases, and 13 bases had no gene match. CDR3 bases: TGTGCCAGTAGTCTCTCCGGGACAGCATTACTCTATGGCTACACCTTC. Translation gives CASSLSGTALLYGYTF.

This chain joins TRBV10-3 and TRBJ1-5; 9 bases line up with TRBD1. Germline lookup yields CDR1 ENHRY and CDR2 SYGVKD. The CDR3 is 14 residues long. After removal of 11 bases from V and 6 bases from J, the junction contained 11 bases not matched to a gene. CDR3 nucleotides: TGTGCCTCCGGAAATACAGGGGGCGGTCAGCCCCAGCATTTT. This gives the protein CASGNTGGGQPQHF.

The genes are TRBV5-4 and TRBJ2-7; TRBD2 agrees at 7 bases. Trimming at V came to 5 bases and at J to 2 bases, leaving 4 bases not matched to a gene. Germline assignment: CDR1 SGHNT and CDR2 YYREEE (reference sequence). The length of the CDR3 is 13 residues. The CDR3 loop is CASSGGRPYEQYF. In DNA, the CDR3 is TGTGCCAGCAGTGGCGGGAGACCCTACGAGCAGTACTTC.

The chain links TRBV15 to TRBJ1-2; tentatively, D is TRBD1 (6 bases). The germline CDR1 and CDR2 sequences are LNHNV and YYDKDF (reference sequence). Between the trimmed V and J ends, which lost 6 bases and 1 base, there was a span of 15 bases. The CDR3 spans 15 residues. The DNA for the CDR3 is TGTGCCACCAGAGCGGGGGGCGATTTTAACTATGGCTACACCTTC. Protein sequence: CATRAGGDFNYGYTF.

The gene calls are TRBV5-1 and TRBJ1-1; TRBD1 aligns across 10 bases. V dropped 4 bases and J dropped 1; count of bases not matched to a gene: 4. The CDR3 spans 15 residues. Germline assignment: CDR1 SGHRS and CDR2 YFSETQ. CDR3 residues: CASSPRTGGNTEAFF. The CDR3 DNA reads as TGCGCCAGCAGCCCACGGACAGGGGGGAACACTGAAGCTTTCTTT.

V gene TRBV6-5 combines with J gene TRBJ2-3; 7 bases align to TRBD1. The CDR3 has 15 residues. Per the germline V gene, CDR1 is MNHEY and CDR2 is SVGAGI. Trimming removed 7 bases from V and 3 bases from J; junction bases left unmatched: 10. The CDR3 sequence is CASKGREGATDTQYF. Here the CDR3 DNA reads TGTGCCAGCAAAGGGAGAGAGGGGGCGACAGATACGCAGTATTTT.

V is TRBV6-5 and J is TRBJ2-7; 11 bases are shared with TRBD2. Germline-derived CDR1 and CDR2 are MNHEY and SVGAGI. The length of the CDR3 is 15 residues. V gave up 4 bases and J gave up 4 bases; unmatched junction bases: 6. CDR3 residues: CASSSPGTSGYEQYF. CDR3 nucleotides: TGTGCCAGCAGTTCCCCCGGGACTAGCGGTTACGAGCAGTACTTC.